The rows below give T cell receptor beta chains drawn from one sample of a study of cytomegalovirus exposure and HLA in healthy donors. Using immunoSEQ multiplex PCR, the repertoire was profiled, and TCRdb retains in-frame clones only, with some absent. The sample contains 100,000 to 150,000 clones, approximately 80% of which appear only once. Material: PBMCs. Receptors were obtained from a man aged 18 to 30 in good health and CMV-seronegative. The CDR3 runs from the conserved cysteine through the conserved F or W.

CAISESPRQTTLMQYF	TRBV10-3	TRBJ2-3
CASSRTGDWNSPLHF	TRBV6-6	TRBJ1-6
CASSPRQGGTEAFF	TRBV7-9	TRBJ1-1
CASSWTGKQETQYF	TRBV5-1	TRBJ2-5
CASSESWNTEAFF	TRBV25-1	TRBJ1-1
CASSIADREGYTF	TRBV19	TRBJ1-2
CASSYDGGNYGYTF	TRBV6-5	TRBJ1-2
CASSEGQGLTYEQYF	TRBV9	TRBJ2-7
CASSQSAPGSSGNTIYF	TRBV4-3	TRBJ1-3
CASSQVGPNTEAFF	TRBV5-1	TRBJ1-1
CASAMAGGYQETQYF	TRBV7-3	TRBJ2-5
CASSWDSSSDTQYF	TRBV28	TRBJ2-3
CASSTGTNEKLFF	TRBV7-9	TRBJ1-4
CASSAYGGLRESEAFF	TRBV7-9	TRBJ1-1
CASSRTQGAAYGYTF	TRBV25-1	TRBJ1-2
CASSYGTREKLFF	TRBV6-5	TRBJ1-4
CASSWDRGTSRGYTF	TRBV19	TRBJ1-2
CASSIVTGLNNQPQHF	TRBV19	TRBJ1-5
CASSLVTFNEQFF	TRBV11-2	TRBJ2-1
CASSPPFEAFF	TRBV7-2	TRBJ1-1
CASSINVASYEQYF	TRBV19	TRBJ2-7
CASSLGGQLYEQYF	TRBV7-9	TRBJ2-7
CASSAGTGYSNEQFF	TRBV5-1	TRBJ2-1
CAWSVPGQVYEQYF	TRBV30	TRBJ2-7
CAWSGVASTDTQYF	TRBV30	TRBJ2-3
CASSQAGGLSYEQYF	TRBV14	TRBJ2-7
CASSLAYSRRELFF	TRBV7-2	TRBJ2-2
CASSQVLNEQFF	TRBV4-1	TRBJ2-1
CSVERQNYGYTF	TRBV29-1	TRBJ1-2
CASSLGQPLPHF	TRBV28	TRBJ2-7
CASSLGARYFNSPLHF	TRBV5-6	TRBJ1-6
CASSDDRGQGYTF	TRBV7-8	TRBJ1-2
CASSQAETALNTEAFF	TRBV4-1	TRBJ1-1
CASKGDSNQPQHF	TRBV2	TRBJ1-5
CASIISRDTQYF	TRBV2	TRBJ2-3
CASSLRGGRQETQYF	TRBV19	TRBJ2-5
CASSSARELHDEQYF	TRBV5-6	TRBJ2-7
CASSSRQVQIDEQFF	TRBV27	TRBJ2-1
CASSLTVNTEAFF	TRBV7-8	TRBJ1-1
CASSSPTEDAGNTIYF	TRBV7-9	TRBJ1-3
CASSPGGIYNSPLHF	TRBV7-6	TRBJ1-6
CASSYSDLQETQYF	TRBV6-5	TRBJ2-5